This T cell receptor beta chain was profiled in a study of beta chain features in type 1 diabetes. As for the study in general: Healthy donors and patients had similar age, gender and cell yields. Findings and limits, study-wide: For cells with high TCR expression, cDNA sequencing could yield over-representation.

Reverse transcribing all isolated RNA meant expressed TCRB transcripts were sequenced. Sequencing used immunoSEQ multiplex PCR; TCRdb keeps in-frame clones, though not all of them. The sample records 150,000 to 190,000 clones, roughly 11% being singletons. The CDR3 has 11 residues. Per the germline V gene, CDR1 is SGHTA and CDR2 is FQGNSA. V was trimmed by 4 bases and J by 11 bases, leaving 9 bases between them. This clone turned up a few times. The antigen remains unidentified. One heparinised draw of blood, averaging roughly 110 mL, came from each donor. Sorting of CD4+ naive, central memory, regulatory and stem cell-like memory cells was performed via CD45RO/CCR7/CD25/CD127/CD95/CD27.

This TCR was recovered from a man younger than 35 in good health. Sample: central memory CD4+ T cells from blood. J is TRBJ2-4 and V is TRBV7-2; D is unresolved. CDR3 region: CASSSLGLQYF. For the CDR3, the DNA is TGTGCCAGCAGCTCCCTGGGCCTTCAGTACTTC.